Listed below are T cell receptor beta chains from one sample, sequenced in a study of T-cell memory formation after mild COVID-19. TCRdb re-called the 5' RACE reads with MiXCR, one entry per CDR3 protein. Of hundreds of thousands of distinct CDR3 sequences listed, under 15% are singletons. The sequencing sample was made of PBMCs or a T cell subset sorted from them (not recorded which). The receptors originated from a man aged 18 to 35 who had mild COVID-19 (a few samples of this study predate the infection). Cell type and time point are not known. The CDR3 runs from the conserved cysteine through the conserved F or W. The order of the fields is D gene, clone size, V gene, J gene, CDR3 protein, CDR3 DNA. A D gene is named only where the DNA matches it firmly. Only part of the rows carry a size: once, few, many, or a class if the clone is expanded.

D gene: -
clone size: few
V gene: TRBV29-1
J gene: TRBJ1-5
CDR3 protein: CSVQGGGNQPQHF
CDR3 DNA: TGCAGCGTACAGGGAGGTGGCAATCAGCCCCAGCATTTT

D gene: -
clone size: -
V gene: TRBV15
J gene: TRBJ1-5
CDR3 protein: CATSGYGDSFMSNQPQHF
CDR3 DNA: TGTGCCACCAGCGGATATGGCGACAGTTTTATGAGCAATCAGCCCCAGCATTTT

D gene: -
clone size: few
V gene: TRBV20-1
J gene: TRBJ2-2
CDR3 protein: CSARSVAGGAPGELFF
CDR3 DNA: TGCAGTGCTAGATCCGTAGCAGGGGGGGCGCCCGGGGAGCTGTTTTTT

D gene: -
clone size: -
V gene: TRBV4-3
J gene: TRBJ2-1
CDR3 protein: CASSQERVTEQFF
CDR3 DNA: TGCGCCAGCAGCCAAGAGAGGGTGACTGAGCAGTTCTTC

D gene: TRBD1
clone size: -
V gene: TRBV9
J gene: TRBJ2-1
CDR3 protein: CASSVAGGNEQFF
CDR3 DNA: TGTGCCAGCAGCGTAGCAGGGGGAAATGAGCAGTTCTTC

D gene: -
clone size: -
V gene: TRBV18
J gene: TRBJ2-7
CDR3 protein: CASSPSASSYEQYF
CDR3 DNA: TGTGCCAGCTCACCGAGCGCGAGCTCCTACGAGCAGTACTTC

D gene: -
clone size: few
V gene: TRBV4-1
J gene: TRBJ1-1
CDR3 protein: CASSQIMNTEAFF
CDR3 DNA: TGCGCCAGCAGCCAAATTATGAACACTGAAGCTTTCTTT

D gene: -
clone size: few
V gene: TRBV30
J gene: TRBJ1-2
CDR3 protein: CAWSVQGGYTF
CDR3 DNA: TGTGCCTGGAGTGTACAGGGTGGCTACACCTTC

D gene: -
clone size: -
V gene: TRBV20-1
J gene: TRBJ2-1
CDR3 protein: CSASEHEQFF
CDR3 DNA: TGCAGTGCTAGCGAACATGAGCAGTTCTTC

D gene: -
clone size: -
V gene: TRBV12-3/TRBV12-4
J gene: TRBJ2-3
CDR3 protein: CASSRTSDTQYF
CDR3 DNA: TGTGCCAGCAGTCGGACTTCAGATACGCAGTATTTT

D gene: -
clone size: few
V gene: TRBV7-2
J gene: TRBJ2-6
CDR3 protein: CASSPRGGANVLTF
CDR3 DNA: TGTGCCAGCAGCCCCAGGGGTGGGGCCAACGTCCTGACTTTC

D gene: -
clone size: few
V gene: TRBV19
J gene: TRBJ2-1
CDR3 protein: CASSIIRGAPGEQFF
CDR3 DNA: TGTGCCAGTAGTATTATCCGGGGGGCCCCGGGGGAGCAGTTCTTC

D gene: TRBD2
clone size: few
V gene: TRBV11-2
J gene: TRBJ2-5
CDR3 protein: CASSLIPAGGDQETQYF
CDR3 DNA: TGTGCCAGCAGCTTAATCCCAGCGGGGGGAGACCAAGAGACCCAGTACTTC

D gene: TRBD1
clone size: -
V gene: TRBV7-2
J gene: TRBJ2-6
CDR3 protein: CASSPRQGFSGANVLTF
CDR3 DNA: TGTGCCAGCAGCCCCAGACAGGGCTTCTCTGGGGCCAACGTCCTGACTTTC

D gene: -
clone size: -
V gene: TRBV4-2
J gene: TRBJ1-6
CDR3 protein: CASSQEGWSRRGSPLHF
CDR3 DNA: TGTGCCAGCAGCCAAGAGGGGTGGTCGCGGCGGGGTTCACCCCTCCACTTT

D gene: -
clone size: few
V gene: TRBV4-1
J gene: TRBJ1-4
CDR3 protein: CASSQVTVIISENEKLFF
CDR3 DNA: TGCGCCAGCAGCCAAGTGACAGTCATAATTTCTGAAAATGAAAAACTGTTTTTT

D gene: TRBD1
clone size: few
V gene: TRBV29-1
J gene: TRBJ2-5
CDR3 protein: CSAGPHDRGEETQYF
CDR3 DNA: TGCAGCGCCGGCCCCCATGACAGGGGTGAAGAGACCCAGTACTTC

D gene: -
clone size: few
V gene: TRBV6-5
J gene: TRBJ1-1
CDR3 protein: CASSYNQNTEAFF
CDR3 DNA: TGTGCCAGCAGTTACAACCAGAACACTGAAGCTTTCTTT

D gene: -
clone size: -
V gene: TRBV5-5
J gene: TRBJ2-3
CDR3 protein: CASSLRGREGDTQYF
CDR3 DNA: TGTGCCAGCAGCTTGCGCGGCAGGGAAGGGGATACGCAGTATTTT

D gene: -
clone size: once
V gene: TRBV18
J gene: TRBJ1-1
CDR3 protein: CASSPTGEIGEAFF
CDR3 DNA: TGTGCCAGCTCACCGACAGGAGAGATAGGTGAAGCTTTCTTT

D gene: -
clone size: -
V gene: TRBV7-8
J gene: TRBJ1-4
CDR3 protein: CASSLAGREEKLFF
CDR3 DNA: TGTGCCAGCAGCTTAGCAGGGCGAGAAGAAAAACTGTTTTTT

D gene: -
clone size: few
V gene: TRBV7-2
J gene: TRBJ2-7
CDR3 protein: CASGGGEQYF
CDR3 DNA: TGTGCCAGCGGGGGCGGCGAGCAGTACTTC

D gene: TRBD1
clone size: few
V gene: TRBV7-9
J gene: TRBJ1-2
CDR3 protein: CASSIQGQGADYGYTF
CDR3 DNA: TGTGCCAGCAGCATACAAGGACAGGGGGCTGACTATGGCTACACCTTC

D gene: TRBD1
clone size: -
V gene: TRBV19
J gene: TRBJ2-7
CDR3 protein: CATSTGAYEQYF
CDR3 DNA: TGTGCCACATCTACAGGGGCCTACGAGCAGTACTTC

D gene: -
clone size: few
V gene: TRBV25-1
J gene: TRBJ2-6
CDR3 protein: CASSETGPGANVLTF
CDR3 DNA: TGTGCCAGCAGTGAGACGGGGCCTGGGGCCAACGTCCTGACTTTC

D gene: -
clone size: few
V gene: TRBV19
J gene: TRBJ2-3
CDR3 protein: CASSIRGSTDTQYF
CDR3 DNA: TGTGCCAGTAGTATTCGGGGAAGCACAGATACGCAGTATTTT

D gene: -
clone size: -
V gene: TRBV29-1
J gene: TRBJ1-5
CDR3 protein: CSVVTSSNQPQHF
CDR3 DNA: TGCAGCGTTGTTACTAGTAGCAATCAGCCCCAGCATTTT

D gene: -
clone size: -
V gene: TRBV20-1
J gene: TRBJ1-5
CDR3 protein: CSARDSRSNQPQHF
CDR3 DNA: TGCAGTGCTAGAGATAGTCGGAGCAATCAGCCCCAGCATTTT

D gene: TRBD1
clone size: -
V gene: TRBV7-2
J gene: TRBJ2-1
CDR3 protein: CASSFWTGGQPRTGEQFF
CDR3 DNA: TGTGCCAGCAGCTTTTGGACAGGGGGGCAACCCAGGACTGGTGAGCAGTTCTTC

D gene: -
clone size: few
V gene: TRBV19
J gene: TRBJ1-4
CDR3 protein: CASSFTGATNEKLFF
CDR3 DNA: TGTGCCAGTAGCTTTACAGGCGCAACTAATGAAAAACTGTTTTTT

D gene: -
clone size: few
V gene: TRBV18
J gene: TRBJ2-7
CDR3 protein: CASSPTEMIEQYF
CDR3 DNA: TGTGCCAGCTCACCAACAGAAATGATCGAGCAGTACTTC

D gene: -
clone size: -
V gene: TRBV24-1
J gene: TRBJ1-2
CDR3 protein: CATSDHRTGYGYTF
CDR3 DNA: TGTGCCACCAGTGATCACAGGACGGGCTATGGCTACACCTTC

D gene: TRBD1
clone size: -
V gene: TRBV19
J gene: TRBJ2-3
CDR3 protein: CASSWTGEADTQYF
CDR3 DNA: TGTGCCAGTAGTTGGACAGGGGAAGCAGATACGCAGTATTTT

D gene: -
clone size: few
V gene: TRBV6-1
J gene: TRBJ2-3
CDR3 protein: CASSGAIRTARTDTQYF
CDR3 DNA: TGTGCCAGCAGTGGGGCCATCCGGACCGCGCGCACAGATACGCAGTATTTT

D gene: -
clone size: -
V gene: TRBV20-1
J gene: TRBJ1-2
CDR3 protein: CSAEGHGYTF
CDR3 DNA: TGCAGTGCCGAGGGGCATGGCTACACCTTC

D gene: -
clone size: -
V gene: TRBV7-9
J gene: TRBJ1-2
CDR3 protein: CASSLREGANYGYTF
CDR3 DNA: TGTGCCAGCAGCTTAAGAGAGGGGGCTAACTATGGCTACACCTTC